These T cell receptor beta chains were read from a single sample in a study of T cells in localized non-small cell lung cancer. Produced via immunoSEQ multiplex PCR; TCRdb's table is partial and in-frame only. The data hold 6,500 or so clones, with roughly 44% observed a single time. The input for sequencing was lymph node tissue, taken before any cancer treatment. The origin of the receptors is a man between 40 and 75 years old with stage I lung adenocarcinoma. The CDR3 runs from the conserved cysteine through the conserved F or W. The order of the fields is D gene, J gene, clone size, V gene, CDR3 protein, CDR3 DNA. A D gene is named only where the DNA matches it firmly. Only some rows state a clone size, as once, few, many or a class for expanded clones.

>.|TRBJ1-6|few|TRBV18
CASRESYNSPLHF
TGTGCCTCCAGGGAGTCCTATAATTCACCCCTCCACTTT
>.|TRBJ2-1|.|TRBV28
CASSFVWGEQFF
TGTGCCAGCAGTTTCGTGTGGGGGGAGCAGTTCTTC
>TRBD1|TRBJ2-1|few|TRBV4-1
CASSHSGQGHPNEQFF
TGCGCCAGCAGCCACTCAGGACAGGGACACCCCAATGAGCAGTTCTTC
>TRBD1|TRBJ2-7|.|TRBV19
CASRGGRDYEQYF
TGTGCCAGTAGAGGGGGCAGGGATTACGAGCAGTACTTC
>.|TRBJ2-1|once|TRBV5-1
CASSPESRSSYNEQFF
TGCGCCAGCAGCCCCGAATCGAGAAGCTCCTACAATGAGCAGTTCTTC
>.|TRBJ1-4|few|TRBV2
CASSAQGSREKLFF
TGTGCCAGCAGCGCACAGGGAAGTCGTGAAAAACTGTTTTTT
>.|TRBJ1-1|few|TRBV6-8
CASSYGQPNTEAFF
TGTGCCAGCAGTTACGGGCAGCCGAACACTGAAGCTTTCTTT
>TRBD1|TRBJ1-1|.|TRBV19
CASSSSRDSIKMNTEAFF
TGTGCCAGTAGTTCTTCCCGGGACAGTATCAAAATGAACACTGAAGCTTTCTTT
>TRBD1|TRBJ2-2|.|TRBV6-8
CASRAGTGIGELFF
TGTGCCAGCAGGGCCGGGACAGGGATCGGGGAGCTGTTTTTT
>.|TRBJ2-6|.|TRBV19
CASSIVGAGANVLTF
TGTGCCAGTAGTATAGTAGGGGCTGGGGCCAACGTCCTGACTTTC
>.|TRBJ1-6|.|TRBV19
CASSHRISNSPLHF
TGTGCCAGTAGCCACAGGATATCCAATTCACCCCTCCACTTT
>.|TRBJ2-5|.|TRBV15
CATSGDIHQETQYF
TGTGCCACCAGCGGGGACATACACCAAGAGACCCAGTACTTC
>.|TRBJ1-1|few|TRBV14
CASSPGTGWNTEAFF
TGTGCCAGCAGCCCGGGTACAGGGTGGAACACTGAAGCTTTCTTT
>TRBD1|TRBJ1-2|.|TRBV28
CASSLTGGGNYGYTF
TGTGCCAGCAGTCTCACAGGGGGGGGTAACTATGGCTACACCTTC
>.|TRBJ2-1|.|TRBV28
CASSWLQGYNEQFF
TGTGCCAGCAGTTGGCTTCAGGGTTACAATGAGCAGTTCTTC
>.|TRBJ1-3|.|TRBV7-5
CASSLYSYSGNTIYF
TGTGCCAGCAGCCTATACTCCTACTCTGGAAACACCATATATTTT
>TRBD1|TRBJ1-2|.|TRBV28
CASSRTGYDYGYTF
TGTGCCAGCAGTCGGACAGGCTACGACTATGGCTACACCTTC
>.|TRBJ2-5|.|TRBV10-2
CASSEGVMETQYF
TGCGCCAGCAGTGAAGGGGTAATGGAGACCCAGTACTTC
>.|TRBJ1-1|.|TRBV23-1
CASSQSKRGFFRAFF
TGCGCCAGCAGTCAATCGAAGAGGGGCTTCTTCAGGGCTTTCTTT
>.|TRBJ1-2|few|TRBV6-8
CASSYSGLGKGHGYTF
TGTGCCAGCAGTTACTCGGGTTTGGGCAAGGGGCATGGCTACACCTTC
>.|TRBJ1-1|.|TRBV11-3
CASSAWGRGWSTEAFF
TGTGCCAGCAGCGCATGGGGCAGGGGATGGAGCACTGAAGCTTTCTTT
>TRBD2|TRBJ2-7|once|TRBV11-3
CASSQTSGGAYEQYF
TGTGCCAGCAGCCAAACTAGCGGGGGGGCCTACGAGCAGTACTTC
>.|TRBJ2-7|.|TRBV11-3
CASSRSSTGSSGEQYF
TGTGCCAGCAGCCGAAGCTCGACAGGGTCCAGCGGGGAGCAGTACTTC
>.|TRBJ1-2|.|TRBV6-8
CASCPYLGRNYGYTF
TGTGCCAGCTGCCCCTACCTAGGACGGAACTATGGCTACACCTTC
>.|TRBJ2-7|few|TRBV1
CASSLDRQVSYEQYF
TGCGCCAGCAGCTTGGACCGACAGGTCTCCTACGAGCAGTACTTC
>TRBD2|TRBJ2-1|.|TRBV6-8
CAISAGLAGGNEQFF
TGTGCCATCAGTGCTGGACTAGCGGGAGGCAATGAGCAGTTCTTC
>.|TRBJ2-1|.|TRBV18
CASGGDKNNEQFF
TGTGCCAGCGGGGGAGACAAGAATAATGAGCAGTTCTTC
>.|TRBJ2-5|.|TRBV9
CASSETSAGETQYF
TGTGCCAGCAGCGAGACTAGTGCGGGGGAGACCCAGTACTTC
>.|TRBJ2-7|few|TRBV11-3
CASSPDLHSYEQYF
TGTGCCAGCAGCCCCGACTTACACTCCTACGAGCAGTACTTC
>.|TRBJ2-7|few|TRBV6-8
CASSKEYRHYEQYF
TGTGCCAGCAGTAAAGAGTATAGACACTACGAGCAGTACTTC
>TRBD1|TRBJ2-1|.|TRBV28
CASSRQGPYNEQFF
TGTGCCAGCAGTCGACAGGGGCCCTACAATGAGCAGTTCTTC
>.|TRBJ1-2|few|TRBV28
CASSLMAVRGYGYTF
TGTGCCAGCAGTTTAATGGCCGTCAGGGGCTATGGCTACACCTTC
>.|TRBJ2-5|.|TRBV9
CASSDVGVGETQYF
TGTGCCAGCAGTGACGTGGGGGTAGGCGAGACCCAGTACTTC
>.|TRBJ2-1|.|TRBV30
CAWSVGGSEGDEQFF
TGTGCCTGGAGTGTTGGAGGTTCCGAAGGGGATGAGCAGTTCTTC
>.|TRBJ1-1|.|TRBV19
CASTPRGHRGTEAFF
TGTGCCAGTACCCCACGGGGACACCGGGGCACTGAAGCTTTCTTT
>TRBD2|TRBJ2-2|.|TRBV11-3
CASSPTSGIGELFF
TGTGCCAGCAGCCCTACTAGCGGGATCGGGGAGCTGTTTTTT
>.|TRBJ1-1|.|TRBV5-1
CASSLDSNMNTEAFF
TGCGCCAGCAGCTTGGACAGCAATATGAACACTGAAGCTTTCTTT
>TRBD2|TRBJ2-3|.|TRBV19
CASSPLAGAGDTQYF
TGTGCCAGTAGCCCACTAGCGGGAGCGGGGGATACGCAGTATTTT
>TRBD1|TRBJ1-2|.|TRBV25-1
CASSAGTAYGYTF
TGTGCCAGCAGTGCTGGGACAGCCTATGGCTACACCTTC
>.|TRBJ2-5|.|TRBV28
CASSEGGAQETQYF
TGTGCCAGCAGTGAAGGGGGTGCACAAGAGACCCAGTACTTC
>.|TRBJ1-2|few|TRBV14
CASSLLGGYGYTF
TGTGCCAGCAGCCTCTTGGGAGGGTACGGCTACACCTTC
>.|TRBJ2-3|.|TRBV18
CASSPQVAASTDTQYF
TGTGCCAGCTCACCACAGGTGGCGGCTAGCACAGATACGCAGTATTTT
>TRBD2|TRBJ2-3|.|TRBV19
CASSPGGGLAHTQYF
TGTGCCAGTAGCCCGGGGGGGGGCCTGGCCCATACGCAGTATTTT
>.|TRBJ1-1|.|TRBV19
CASSSPRGHWNTEAFF
TGTGCCAGTAGCTCCCCCAGGGGCCACTGGAACACTGAAGCTTTCTTT
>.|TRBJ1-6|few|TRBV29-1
CSVAGDLNSPLHF
TGCAGCGTTGCAGGGGACCTTAATTCACCCCTCCACTTT
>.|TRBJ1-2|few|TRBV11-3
CASSPGAGSRGYTF
TGTGCCAGCAGCCCCGGGGCCGGTTCTCGGGGCTACACCTTC